The rows below give T cell receptor beta chains drawn from one sample of a study of blood T cell repertoires in COVID-19. Assay used: immunoSEQ multiplex PCR; TCRdb lists only in-frame clones, some missing. The table shows under 100,000 clones, with about 85% occurring only once. The sequenced sample was peripheral blood. These receptors originate from a man older than 75 with active or convalescent COVID-19. The CDR3 runs from the conserved cysteine through the conserved F or W. Fields, in order: D gene, V gene, J gene, clone size, CDR3 DNA, CDR3 protein. D genes are given only for firm matches. Clone sizes are given selectively: once, few, many, or a class where the clone is expanded.

TRBD2	TRBV5-4	TRBJ2-1	.	TGTGCCAGCAGCTTGGGCCTTAGCGGGAGCAACAATGAGCAGTTCTTC	CASSLGLSGSNNEQFF
TRBD1	TRBV3-1/TRBV3-2	TRBJ1-4	.	TGTGCCAGCAGCCAGACAGGGGAGGCAACTAATGAAAAACTGTTTTTT	CASSQTGEATNEKLFF
TRBD2	TRBV7-9	TRBJ2-7	once	TGTGCCAGCAGCGGGCGCTTGCGGGGGGGATCCTACGAGCAGTACTTC	CASSGRLRGGSYEQYF
TRBD2	TRBV6-2/TRBV6-3	TRBJ2-5	.	TGTGCCAGCAGTCTGACTAGCGGGGGGCAGGGAGAGACCCAGTACTTC	CASSLTSGGQGETQYF
TRBD1	TRBV5-5	TRBJ1-5	.	TGTGCCAGCAGCTCTACAGGGGGAAGCAATCAGCCCCAGCATTTT	CASSSTGGSNQPQHF
TRBD1	TRBV24-1	TRBJ1-5	once	TGTGCCACCAGTGACCTTATCCGGGACAGGCTTAGCAATCAGCCCCAGCATTTT	CATSDLIRDRLSNQPQHF
TRBD2	TRBV5-1	TRBJ2-2	.	TGCGCCAGCAGCTCCGGCGGACTACGTGGACTAGCGGGGGGGCGCGGGGAGCTGTTTTTT	CASSSGGLRGLAGGRGELFF
.	TRBV30	TRBJ1-3	.	TGTGCCTGGAGCCTATTCCATGGAAACACCATATATTTT	CAWSLFHGNTIYF
.	TRBV13	TRBJ2-7	.	TGTGCCAGCAGCCCCGGGGGGCCCTCCTACGAGCAGTACTTC	CASSPGGPSYEQYF
.	TRBV5-6	TRBJ1-6	.	TGTGCCAGCAGCTTGGTCTCTGGGGGCTGGATTTCACCCCTCCACTTT	CASSLVSGGWISPLHF
TRBD1	TRBV27	TRBJ2-2	.	TGTGCCAGCAGTATGGGAGCAGGGGGATTCGGCGGGGAGCTGTTTTTT	CASSMGAGGFGGELFF
.	TRBV19	TRBJ2-1	.	TGTGCCAGTAGTATGACGGGGTTTCGCTACAATGAGCAGTTCTTC	CASSMTGFRYNEQFF
TRBD1	TRBV7-2	TRBJ1-2	.	TGTGCCAGCAGCTCCGACAGGGGGCAATCGGGCTACACCTTC	CASSSDRGQSGYTF
TRBD2	TRBV5-1	TRBJ2-3	.	TGCGCCAGCAGACCGGGGGGAGATACGCAGTATTTT	CASRPGGDTQYF
TRBD2	TRBV3-1/TRBV3-2	TRBJ2-3	.	TGTGCCAGCAGCCAAGTTCCGGGGGGGTTAATATGGGCAGATACGCAGTATTTT	CASSQVPGGLIWADTQYF
.	TRBV7-9	TRBJ2-2	.	TGTGCCAGCAGCACAGTGAACACCGGGGAGCTGTTTTTT	CASSTVNTGELFF
.	TRBV7-9	TRBJ1-5	.	TGTGCCAGCAGCCTTACAGGGCATCAGCCCCAGCATTTT	CASSLTGHQPQHF
TRBD1	TRBV11-3	TRBJ1-1	.	TGTGCCAGCAGCCCATATGGGACAGGGGCTGAAGCTTTCTTT	CASSPYGTGAEAFF
.	TRBV19	TRBJ2-1	.	TGTGCCAGTAGTATGCAGTTGGCTTCTTACAATGAGCAGTTCTTC	CASSMQLASYNEQFF
TRBD1	TRBV20-1	TRBJ2-5	.	TGCAGTGCTCAGGGGGTGGAGACCCAGTACTTC	CSAQGVETQYF
TRBD1	TRBV29-1	TRBJ1-1	.	TGCAGCGCTGCACAGGGGGAAGCTGAAGCTTTCTTT	CSAAQGEAEAFF
TRBD1	TRBV19	TRBJ2-2	few	TGTGCCAGTAGATCAGGGGGCGCGACCGGGGAGCTGTTTTTT	CASRSGGATGELFF
.	TRBV28	TRBJ1-1	.	TGTGCCAGCCTCACCAGGGTGGGGCAGAACACTGAAGCTTTCTTT	CASLTRVGQNTEAFF
TRBD1	TRBV28	TRBJ1-2	.	TGTGCCAGCACACAGGGGTACTATGGCTACACCTTC	CASTQGYYGYTF
.	TRBV7-8	TRBJ2-1	.	TGTGCCAGCAGCTCCTCACTAGATCCCTCCTACAATGAGCAGTTCTTC	CASSSSLDPSYNEQFF
.	TRBV6-5	TRBJ1-1	.	TGTGCCAGCAGTTACTCAGGCGGCTCGAACACTGAAGCTTTCTTT	CASSYSGGSNTEAFF
.	TRBV7-9	TRBJ2-7	.	TGTGCCAGCAGCTCCGTCGGGGGACGGGGTACCTACGAGCAGTACTTC	CASSSVGGRGTYEQYF
TRBD1	TRBV5-5	TRBJ1-4	few	TGTGCCAGCAGCCAAACAGGGGGAAATAATGAAAAACTGTTTTTT	CASSQTGGNNEKLFF
TRBD1	TRBV5-4	TRBJ1-3	.	TGTGCCAGCAGTCAAGGACAGGCCGGTGGAAACACCATATATTTT	CASSQGQAGGNTIYF
TRBD2	TRBV5-4	TRBJ2-1	.	TGTGCCAGCCAACCTACTAGCGGGAGTTACAATGAGCAGTTCTTC	CASQPTSGSYNEQFF
TRBD1	TRBV6-5	TRBJ1-1	once	TGTGCCATAACCAGGGGGCGTGACACTGAAGCTTTCTTT	CAITRGRDTEAFF
TRBD1	TRBV11-2	TRBJ1-5	.	TGTGCCAGCAGCCCGGAGGGACAGGCCAATCAGCCCCAGCATTTT	CASSPEGQANQPQHF
.	TRBV28	TRBJ2-2	.	TGTGCCAGCAGTTTATCAGGGGCGAACACCGGGGAGCTGTTTTTT	CASSLSGANTGELFF
.	TRBV7-2	TRBJ2-1	.	TGTGCCAGCAGCTGGAGGGTTAACAATGAGCAGTTCTTC	CASSWRVNNEQFF
.	TRBV4-1	TRBJ1-1	.	TGCGCCAGCAGCCAACCCCCTCGTGGGGCCCTGAACACTGAAGCTTTCTTT	CASSQPPRGALNTEAFF
.	TRBV6-5	TRBJ1-6	.	TGTGCCAGTTCGGACAGCTATAATTCACCCCTCCACTTT	CASSDSYNSPLHF
.	TRBV7-2	TRBJ2-1	.	TGTGCCAGCAGCTTAAACAGGGACAATGAGCAGTTCTTC	CASSLNRDNEQFF
TRBD1	TRBV11-2	TRBJ1-2	.	TGTGCCAGCAGCTCCAACAGGGGAGCCCCCTCGGGATCTAACTATGGCTACACCTTC	CASSSNRGAPSGSNYGYTF
TRBD1	TRBV25-1	TRBJ1-1	.	TGTGCCAGCAGTGACAGGGGGCGAGGGAACACTGAAGCTTTCTTT	CASSDRGRGNTEAFF
.	TRBV27	TRBJ2-1	.	TGTGCCAGCAGGGTAGGAGCCTACAATGAGCAGTTCTTC	CASRVGAYNEQFF
TRBD1	TRBV7-2	TRBJ2-2	few	TGTGCCAGCAGCCCGGACAGGGGCAACACCGGGGAGCTGTTTTTT	CASSPDRGNTGELFF
TRBD2	TRBV3-1/TRBV3-2	TRBJ2-5	.	TGTGCCAGCAGCCAATACGCTAGCGGGGGAGGCCAAGAGACCCAGTACTTC	CASSQYASGGGQETQYF
TRBD1	TRBV2	TRBJ2-4	.	TGTGCGTGGAACCCCGGGACAGCAGGAAACATTCAGTACTTC	CAWNPGTAGNIQYF
.	TRBV12-3/TRBV12-4	TRBJ2-5	.	TGTGCCAGCAGTTTGGAGGGGGAGACCCAGTACTTC	CASSLEGETQYF
.	TRBV27	TRBJ1-4	.	TGTGCCAGCGGAAGGAACCGAGGAGAAAAACTGTTTTTT	CASGRNRGEKLFF
.	TRBV19	TRBJ1-2	.	TGTGCCAGTATGGGTGACACCGTTTATGGCTACACCTTC	CASMGDTVYGYTF
.	TRBV19	TRBJ2-5	.	TGTGCCAGTAGTATGGTTGGAAGGGGGTCGGAGACCCAGTACTTC	CASSMVGRGSETQYF
TRBD2	TRBV6-5	TRBJ2-5	.	TGTGCCAGCAGGCGGAGTAGCGGGGCACAAGAGACCCAGTACTTC	CASRRSSGAQETQYF
.	TRBV2	TRBJ2-1	.	TGTGCCAGCAGGGCTAGGAAACCACTCTACAATGAGCAGTTCTTC	CASRARKPLYNEQFF
.	TRBV5-1	TRBJ2-3	.	TGCGCCAGCAGCTTAGGTAGGGCAGGGAGCACAGATACGCAGTATTTT	CASSLGRAGSTDTQYF
.	TRBV4-3	TRBJ2-2	.	TGCGCCAGCAGCCAAGACTCAGGTAGAAGGGAGCTGTTTTTT	CASSQDSGRRELFF
TRBD1	TRBV3-1/TRBV3-2	TRBJ2-7	.	TGTGCCAGCAGCCCGGGACAGGGTTTCTACGAGCAGTACTTC	CASSPGQGFYEQYF
TRBD2	TRBV5-1	TRBJ2-7	.	TGCGCCAGCAGCTTGGCCGGGGCTAGCGGGGGGGCCGCCCGACCCCAAATAACCTACGAGCAGTACTTC	CASSLAGASGGAARPQITYEQYF